This T cell receptor (beta chain) was observed in a study of blood T cell repertoires in COVID-19. The germline gives CDR1 ENHRY, CDR2 SYGVKD. This CDR3 contains 16 residues. The junction had 8 bases not matched to a gene; V was cut back by 3 bases and J by 5 bases. Grouping used clinical history reported by participants in a survey and questionnaire. TCRdb's table, derived via immunoSEQ multiplex PCR, lists solely in-frame clones and lacks some. Here the sample spans more than 200,000 clones, under 90% being singletons. The V gene is TRBV10-3, the J gene TRBJ2-2, with 8 positions matching TRBD1. The sequencing input was PBMCs or T cells enriched from blood (not recorded which). The clonotype comes from a man in his 60s who had recovered from COVID-19. CDR3 region: CAISERQGAGTGELFF. The CDR3 DNA sequence: TGTGCCATCAGTGAACGGCAGGGGGCTGGTACCGGGGAGCTGTTTTTT.